Presented here are 20 T cell receptor beta chains from one specimen sequenced in a study of cytomegalovirus exposure and HLA in healthy donors. Sequenced by immunoSEQ multiplex PCR; TCRdb stores in-frame clones only, minus some. The repertoire includes more than 95,000 clones, around nine tenths of them detected once, and about 2% sits in the top ten. Input material: PBMCs. Receptor source: a woman between 18 and 29 years old in good health and CMV-seronegative.

This clone was seen a single time. This chain uses TRBV5-4 with TRBJ1-4; tentative D call: TRBD1 (5 bases). Trimming cost V 4 bases and J 0 bases, with 10 bases left between them. There are 15 residues in the CDR3. The germline gives CDR1 SGHNT, CDR2 YYREEE (reference sequence). Here the CDR3 reads CASSTDSATNEKLFF. Here the CDR3 DNA reads TGTGCCAGCAGCACTGACAGTGCAACTAATGAAAAACTGTTTTTT.

J is TRBJ2-1 and V is TRBV5-4; a possible D gene is TRBD1 (5 bases). V lost 2 bases, J lost 4 bases, and 7 bases lay in between. Germline assignment: CDR1 SGHNT and CDR2 YYREEE (reference sequence). The CDR3 spans 13 residues. The CDR3 DNA sequence: TGTGCCAGCAGCTTTAGACAGTACAATGAGCAGTTCTTC. This translates into CASSFRQYNEQFF.

V is TRBV11-3 and J is TRBJ2-7; possibly TRBD1 for D (6 bases). The CDR3 has 13 residues. CDR1 is SGHNT, CDR2 YENEEA, per germline. V was cut by 2 bases and J by 6 bases, with 11 bases left in between. The CDR3 bases are TGTGCCAGCAGCTTATTACAGGGTCTCGAGCAGTACTTC. Translated, it gives CASSLLQGLEQYF.

The gene calls are TRBV4-2 and TRBJ1-4, with D possibly being TRBD1 (6 bases). The CDR3 loop spans 14 amino acids. Trimming took 3 bases from V and 8 from J, leaving 13 bases between them. Germline CDR1 is LGHNA and CDR2 is YNFKEQ. CDR3 DNA sequence: TGTGCCAGCAGCCAGACAGGACGAGCGGAAAAACTGTTTTTT. The encoded protein is CASSQTGRAEKLFF.

The rearrangement links TRBV7-2 to TRBJ2-2; 13 bases agree with TRBD2. This CDR3 spans 18 amino acids. CDR1 is SGHTA, CDR2 FQGNSA, per germline. V gave up 5 bases and J gave up 5 bases; unmatched junction bases: 11. CDR3 residues: CASSDGLAGDSRTGELFF. CDR3 in DNA: TGTGCCAGCAGCGACGGACTAGCGGGAGATTCGCGGACCGGGGAGCTGTTTTTT.

V is TRBV21-1 and J is TRBJ2-7; the table's D call, TRBD1, has no DNA check behind it. TRBV21-1 counts as a pseudogene. CDR3 length: 14 amino acids. DNA of the CDR3: TGTGCCAGCAGCCAGGGGTGCAAAAGGACGGAGCAGTACTTC. This codes for CASSQGCKRTEQYF.

In this sample, this clone turned up once. The V gene is TRBV6-1, the J gene TRBJ2-7; D not resolved. This CDR3 has 15 residues. Deletions cut 2 bases from V and 0 bases from J, with 11 bases between. Germline CDR1 MNHNS, CDR2 SASEGT. The CDR3 loop is CASSEIISLSYEQYF. In DNA, the CDR3 is TGTGCCAGCAGTGAAATAATTAGCCTCTCCTACGAGCAGTACTTC.

In DNA, the CDR3 is TGTGCCAGCAGCGCCGGAGGCTCTAACACAGATACGCAGTATTTT. Protein product: CASSAGGSNTDTQYF. The V call is TRBV9, the J call TRBJ2-3; a weak D match, TRBD2 (5 bases). The CDR3 is 15 residues long. Germline CDR1 reads SGDLS; CDR2 reads YYNGEE. Trimming shortened V by 3 bases and J by 2 bases, and 13 bases separated the two germline ends.

The chain has TRBV19 and TRBJ1-1, with 10 bases aligning to TRBD1. The CDR3 runs to 13 residues. The V gene end was trimmed by 7 bases and the J gene end by 3 bases; junction bases not matched to a gene: 2. The germline CDR1 and CDR2 sequences are LNHDA and SQIVND (reference sequence). CDR3 loop: CASKTGGHTEAFF. CDR3 sequence (DNA): TGTGCCAGTAAGACAGGGGGCCACACTGAAGCTTTCTTT.

The V and J genes are TRBV5-1 and TRBJ2-7; no firm D call. The CDR3 covers 13 residues. Germline lookup yields CDR1 SGHRS and CDR2 YFSETQ. V shed 1 base and J shed 7 bases, with 12 bases lying between them. CDR3 bases: TGCGCCAGCAGCTTGCTCGGTCATCGAGAGCAGTACTTC. Protein product: CASSLLGHREQYF. The whole variable domain, filled in from reference TRBV5-1 and TRBJ2-7, reads KAGVTQTPRYLIKTRGQQVTLSCSPISGHRSVSWYQQTPGQGLQFLFEYFSETQRNKGNFPGRFSGRQFSNSRSEMNVSTLELGDSALYLCASSLLGHREQYFGPGTRLTVT.

The sample holds a few counts of this clone. The chain employs TRBV5-1 and TRBJ1-1; D gene ambiguous. The CDR3 totals 14 residues. The V gene lost 0 bases and the J gene lost 1 base, with 7 bases spanning the gap. Germline-derived CDR1 and CDR2 are SGHRS and YFSETQ. CDR3 sequence (DNA): TGCGCCAGCAGCTTGGGGGCCGGGAACACTGAAGCTTTCTTT. Its protein product is CASSLGAGNTEAFF.

The V gene is TRBV5-1, the J gene TRBJ2-7, with TRBD2 matching 9 bases. CDR1 and CDR2 from the germline V gene are SGHRS and YFSETQ. Losses at the gene ends were 2 bases for V and 1 base for J; bases not matched to a gene: 7. The CDR3 length is 16 residues. The CDR3 DNA reads TGCGCCAGCAGCTTTGGGCTAGCGGGACGATCCTACGAGCAGTACTTC. Protein product: CASSFGLAGRSYEQYF.

The V call is TRBV10-3, the J call TRBJ2-1; TRBD2 agrees at 8 bases. Looked up from germline, CDR1 is ENHRY and CDR2 is SYGVKD. The CDR3 extends over 15 amino acids. J lost 4 bases, V lost 6 bases, and 8 bases had no gene match. The CDR3 DNA follows: TGTGCCATCAGGGAACTAGCGGAGGGGTACAATGAGCAGTTCTTC. As protein: CAIRELAEGYNEQFF.

Regarding this clone: Germline is not matched at one junction end, which may reflect a read error. The J gene is TRBJ2-3, the V gene TRBV27; tentative D call: TRBD2 (6 bases). CDR1 MNHEY and CDR2 SMNVEV come from the germline V gene (reference sequence). This CDR3 comprises 16 residues. CDR3 nucleotides: TGTGCCGGCAGCCCGAAGCGGGTGCGGGGCGCAGATACGCAGTATTTT. Translated, it gives CAGSPKRVRGADTQYF.

This clone was picked up many times. The chain links TRBV6-1 to TRBJ2-2; 9 bases are a match to TRBD2. Germline-derived CDR1 and CDR2 are MNHNS and SASEGT. The CDR3 sequence is 15 residues long. Trimming cost V 0 bases and J 4 bases; bases outside gene matches: 0. The CDR3 reads CASSEASGSTGELFF. Written as DNA, the CDR3 is TGTGCCAGCAGTGAAGCTAGCGGGAGCACCGGGGAGCTGTTTTTT.

A remark on this clone: This specimen includes other DNA sequences encoding the same CDR3. This chain uses TRBV5-1 with TRBJ2-7; maybe TRBD1 (5 bases). Trimming took 3 bases from V and 2 from J, leaving 9 bases between them. The CDR3 loop spans 13 amino acids. In germline, CDR1 is SGHRS, CDR2 YFSETQ. The CDR3 loop reads CASSSDTTYEQYF. CDR3 DNA: TGCGCCAGCAGCTCGGACACCACCTACGAGCAGTACTTC.

This sequence joins TRBV7-2 and TRBJ2-1; TRBD1 might be the D (6 bases). V lost 3 bases, J lost 7 bases, and 13 bases lay in between. CDR3 length: 14 amino acids. Per the germline V gene, CDR1 is SGHTA and CDR2 is FQGNSA. In nucleotides, the CDR3 is TGTGCCAGCAGCTTCGGCAGGGGAGCGAATGAGCAGTTCTTC. Translating it yields CASSFGRGANEQFF.

This CDR3 reads CSVERTGEETQYF. The CDR3 region has the DNA TGCAGCGTTGAAAGGACAGGGGAAGAGACCCAGTACTTC. The chain has TRBV29-1 and TRBJ2-5; 9 nucleotides match TRBD1. The CDR3 runs 13 residues. Germline trimming cut 2 bases from V and 3 bases from J; bases unmatched to any gene: 1. Germline V gives CDR1 SQVTM, CDR2 ANQGSEA.

The chain has TRBV7-2 and TRBJ2-7; D unclear. V gave up 3 bases and J gave up 4 bases, with 16 bases separating them. From germline, CDR1 is SGHTA and CDR2 FQGNSA. The CDR3 extends over 15 amino acids. CDR3 amino acids: CASSFLGGQLYEQYF. Written as DNA, the CDR3 is TGTGCCAGCAGCTTCCTAGGTGGCCAGCTTTACGAGCAGTACTTC.

The rearrangement links TRBV4-1 to TRBJ2-2; 12 bases are a match to TRBD2. V lost 2 bases to trimming and J lost 7 bases; unmatched junction nucleotides: 8. The V gene's germline CDR1 is MGHRA and CDR2 YSYEKL. This CDR3 comprises 17 residues. The CDR3 DNA reads TGCGCCAGCAGCCAATTTTCTAGCGGGAGGGCCGGCGGGGAGCTGTTTTTT. Translated: CASSQFSSGRAGGELFF.